This T cell receptor (beta chain) derives from a study of shared clonotypes between healthy human individuals. The CDR3 runs 16 residues. CDR1 is SGHVS and CDR2 is FQNEAQ in the germline V gene. J lost 3 bases, V lost 4 bases, and 4 bases had no gene match. Generated by immunoSEQ multiplex PCR, the TCRdb table keeps only in-frame clones and is missing some. This sample has more than 2 million clones, with around 93% found just once. Regarding the study as a whole: For naive CD4 cells, roughly 5% of clonotypes were shared across a handful of donors.

Remarks on this clone: The target antigen is unknown.

CD45RO-negative CD8 cells positively selected for CCR7 made up the naive population, which excluded terminally differentiated effector memory CD45RA+ cells. Those who donated, Caucasian adults without exception, all lived in Nashville, Tennessee. The sequenced material came from naive CD8+ T cells from PBMCs. This clonotype was obtained from a man younger than 35 in good health. Some clones in this sample may be carry-over from other donors' samples. The chain uses TRBV7-8 and TRBJ2-3, with 13 positions matching TRBD2. The CDR3 sequence: CASSWGTSGMTDTQYF. CDR3 in DNA: TGTGCCAGCAGCTGGGGGACTAGCGGGATGACAGATACGCAGTATTTT.